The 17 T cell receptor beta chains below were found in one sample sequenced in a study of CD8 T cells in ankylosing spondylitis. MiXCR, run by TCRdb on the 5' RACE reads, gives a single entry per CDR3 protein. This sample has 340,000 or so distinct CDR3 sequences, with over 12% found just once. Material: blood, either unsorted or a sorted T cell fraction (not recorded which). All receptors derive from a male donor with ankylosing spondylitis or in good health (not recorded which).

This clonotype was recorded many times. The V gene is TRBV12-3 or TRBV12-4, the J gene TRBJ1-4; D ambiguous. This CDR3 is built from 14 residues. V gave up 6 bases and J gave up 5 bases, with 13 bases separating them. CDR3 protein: CASRQDVVNEKLFF. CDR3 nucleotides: TGTGCCAGCAGGCAGGACGTAGTAAATGAAAAACTGTTTTTT.

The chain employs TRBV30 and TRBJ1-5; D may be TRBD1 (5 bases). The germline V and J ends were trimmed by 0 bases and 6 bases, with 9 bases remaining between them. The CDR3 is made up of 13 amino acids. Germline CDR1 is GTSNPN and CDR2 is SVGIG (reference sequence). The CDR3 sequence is CAWSVQASQPQHF. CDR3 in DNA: TGTGCCTGGAGTGTACAGGCAAGTCAGCCCCAGCATTTT.

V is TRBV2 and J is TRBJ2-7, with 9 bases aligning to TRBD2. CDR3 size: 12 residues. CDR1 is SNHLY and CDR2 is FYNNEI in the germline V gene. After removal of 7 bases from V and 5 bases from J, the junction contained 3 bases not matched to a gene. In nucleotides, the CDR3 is TGTGCCAGCATAGCGGGAGAGAACGAGCAGTACTTC. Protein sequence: CASIAGENEQYF.

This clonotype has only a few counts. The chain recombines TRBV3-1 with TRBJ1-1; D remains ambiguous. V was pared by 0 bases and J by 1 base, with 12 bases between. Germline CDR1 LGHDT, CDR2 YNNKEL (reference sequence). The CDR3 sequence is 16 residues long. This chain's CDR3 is CASSQEILSGNTEAFF. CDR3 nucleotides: TGTGCCAGCAGCCAAGAAATACTAAGCGGGAACACTGAAGCTTTCTTT.

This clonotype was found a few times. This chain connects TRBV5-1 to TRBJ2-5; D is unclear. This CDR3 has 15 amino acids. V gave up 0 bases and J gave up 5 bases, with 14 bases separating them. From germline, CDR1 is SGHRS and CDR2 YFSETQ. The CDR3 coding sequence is TGCGCCAGCAGCTTGGCGGCACCCCATCAGGAGACCCAGTACTTC. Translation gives CASSLAAPHQETQYF.

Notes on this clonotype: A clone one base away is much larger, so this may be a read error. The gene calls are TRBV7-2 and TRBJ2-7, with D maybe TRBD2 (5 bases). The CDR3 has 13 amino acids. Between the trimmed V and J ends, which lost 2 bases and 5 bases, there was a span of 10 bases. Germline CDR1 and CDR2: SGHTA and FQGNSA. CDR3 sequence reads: CASSLSLVHEQYF. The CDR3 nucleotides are TGTGCCAGCAGCTTATCACTAGTGCACGAGCAGTACTTC.

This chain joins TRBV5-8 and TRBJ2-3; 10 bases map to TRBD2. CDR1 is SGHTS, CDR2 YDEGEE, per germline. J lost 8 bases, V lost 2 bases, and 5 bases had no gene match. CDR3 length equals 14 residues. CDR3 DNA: TGTGCCAGCAGCTTCGAGCGGGGGGGTCGTACGCAGTATTTT. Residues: CASSFERGGRTQYF.

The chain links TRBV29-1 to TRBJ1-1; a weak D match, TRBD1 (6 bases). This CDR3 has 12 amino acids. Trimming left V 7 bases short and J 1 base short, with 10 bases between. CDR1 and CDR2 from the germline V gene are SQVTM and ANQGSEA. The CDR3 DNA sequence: TGCAGCGCATACAGGGAGAACACTGAAGCTTTCTTT. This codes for CSAYRENTEAFF.

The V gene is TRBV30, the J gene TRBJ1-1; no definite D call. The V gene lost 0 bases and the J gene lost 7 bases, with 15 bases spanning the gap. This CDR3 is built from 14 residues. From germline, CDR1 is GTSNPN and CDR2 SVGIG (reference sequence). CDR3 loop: CAWSVQARVGEAFF. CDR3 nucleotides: TGTGCCTGGAGTGTGCAGGCCCGGGTGGGTGAAGCTTTCTTT.

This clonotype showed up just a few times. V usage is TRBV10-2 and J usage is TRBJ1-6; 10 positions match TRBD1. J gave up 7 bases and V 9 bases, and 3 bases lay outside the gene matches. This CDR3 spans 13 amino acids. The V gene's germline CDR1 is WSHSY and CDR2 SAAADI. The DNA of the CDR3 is TGCGCCAGTGGGGGACAGGGGAATTCACCCCTCCACTTT. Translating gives CASGGQGNSPLHF.

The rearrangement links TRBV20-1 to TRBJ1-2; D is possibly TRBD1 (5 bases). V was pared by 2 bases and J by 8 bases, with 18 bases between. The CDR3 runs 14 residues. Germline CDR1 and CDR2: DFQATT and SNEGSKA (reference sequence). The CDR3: CSARIPGRPEGYTF. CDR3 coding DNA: TGCAGTGCTAGAATTCCAGGGCGACCGGAGGGCTACACCTTC.

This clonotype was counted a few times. In nucleotides, the CDR3 is TGCAGTGCTAGGGATATCCGCAGCGGGAGAGGAGATACGCAGTATTTT. This gives the protein CSARDIRSGRGDTQYF. The chain employs TRBV20-1 and TRBJ2-3; 8 nucleotides agree with TRBD2. The CDR3 runs 16 residues. V lost 3 bases and J lost 5; bases outside the gene matches: 13. Per germline, CDR1 DFQATT and CDR2 SNEGSKA (reference sequence).

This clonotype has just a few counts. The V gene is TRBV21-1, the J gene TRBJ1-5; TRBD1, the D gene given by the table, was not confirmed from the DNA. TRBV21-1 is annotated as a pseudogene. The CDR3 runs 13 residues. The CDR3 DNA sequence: TGTGCCAGCGATTTTCGCCCCGGGGGGCCCCAGCATTTT. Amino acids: CASDFRPGGPQHF.

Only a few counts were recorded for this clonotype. DNA for the CDR3: TGCAGTGCTAGCCTTTCTAGCGGGTCGAACACCGGGGAGCTGTTTTTT. It is translated as CSASLSSGSNTGELFF. The V and J genes are TRBV20-1 and TRBJ2-2; 8 nucleotides agree with TRBD2. Germline V CDR1 and CDR2: DFQATT, SNEGSKA (reference sequence). The CDR3 covers 16 residues. Trimming cost V 3 bases and J 0 bases; bases outside gene matches: 6.

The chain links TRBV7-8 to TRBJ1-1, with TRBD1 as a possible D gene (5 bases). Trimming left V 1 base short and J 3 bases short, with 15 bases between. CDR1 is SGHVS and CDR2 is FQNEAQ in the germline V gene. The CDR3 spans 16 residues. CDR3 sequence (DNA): TGTGCCAGCAGCTTAGGGTCGTGGGGGAAAGACACTGAAGCTTTCTTT. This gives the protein CASSLGSWGKDTEAFF.

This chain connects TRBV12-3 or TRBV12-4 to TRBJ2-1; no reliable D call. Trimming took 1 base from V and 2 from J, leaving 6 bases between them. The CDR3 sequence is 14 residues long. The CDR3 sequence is CASSLEQPYNEQFF. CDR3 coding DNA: TGTGCCAGCAGTTTAGAACAGCCCTACAATGAGCAGTTCTTC.

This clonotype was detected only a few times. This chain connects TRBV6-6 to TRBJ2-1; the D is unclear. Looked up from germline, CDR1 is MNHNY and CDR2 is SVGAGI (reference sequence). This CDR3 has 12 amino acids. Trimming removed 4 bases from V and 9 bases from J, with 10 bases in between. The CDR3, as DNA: TGTGCCAGCAGTTCCCCAACAAGTGAGCAGTTCTTC. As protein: CASSSPTSEQFF.